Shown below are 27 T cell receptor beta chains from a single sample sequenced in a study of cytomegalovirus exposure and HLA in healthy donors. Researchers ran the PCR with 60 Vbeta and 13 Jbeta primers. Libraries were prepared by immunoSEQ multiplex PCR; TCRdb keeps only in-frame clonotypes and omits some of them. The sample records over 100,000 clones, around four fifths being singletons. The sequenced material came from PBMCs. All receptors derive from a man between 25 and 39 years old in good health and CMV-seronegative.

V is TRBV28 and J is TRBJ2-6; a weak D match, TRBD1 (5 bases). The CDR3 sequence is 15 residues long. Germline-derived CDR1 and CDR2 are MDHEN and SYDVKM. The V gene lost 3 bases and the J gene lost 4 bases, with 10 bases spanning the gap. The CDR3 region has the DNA TGTGCCAGCAGTTTCCAGGGTGTCGGGGCCAACGTCCTGACTTTC. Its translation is CASSFQGVGANVLTF.

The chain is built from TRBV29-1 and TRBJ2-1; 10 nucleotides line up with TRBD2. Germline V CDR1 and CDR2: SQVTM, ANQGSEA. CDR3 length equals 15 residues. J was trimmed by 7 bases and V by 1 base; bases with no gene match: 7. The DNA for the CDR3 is TGCAGCGTTGAAGCCGGGACTAGCGTCTTAAATGAGCAGTTCTTC. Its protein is CSVEAGTSVLNEQFF.

CDR3: CASSRQGEAFF. The CDR3 DNA reads TGTGCCAGCAGCAGACAGGGTGAAGCTTTCTTT. The gene calls are TRBV6-6 and TRBJ1-1, with 7 nucleotides matching TRBD1. CDR1 is MNHNY, CDR2 SVGAGI, per germline (reference sequence). This CDR3 is built from 11 residues. The V gene end was trimmed by 6 bases and the J gene end by 7 bases; junction bases not matched to a gene: 2.

CDR3 in amino acids: CASSVKGGYEQYF. In DNA form, the CDR3 reads TGTGCCAGCAGTGTGAAAGGGGGCTACGAGCAGTACTTC. V usage is TRBV2 and J usage is TRBJ2-7; perhaps TRBD1 as D (6 bases). The germline V and J ends were trimmed by 4 bases and 3 bases, with 10 bases remaining between them. This CDR3 has 13 residues. Looked up from germline, CDR1 is SNHLY and CDR2 is FYNNEI.

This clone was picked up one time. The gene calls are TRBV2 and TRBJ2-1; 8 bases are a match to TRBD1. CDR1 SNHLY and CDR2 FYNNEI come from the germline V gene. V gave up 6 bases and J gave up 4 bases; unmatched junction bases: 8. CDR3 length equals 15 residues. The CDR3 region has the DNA TGTGCCAGCAGCGTCGGGGGACAGGCATACAATGAGCAGTTCTTC. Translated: CASSVGGQAYNEQFF.

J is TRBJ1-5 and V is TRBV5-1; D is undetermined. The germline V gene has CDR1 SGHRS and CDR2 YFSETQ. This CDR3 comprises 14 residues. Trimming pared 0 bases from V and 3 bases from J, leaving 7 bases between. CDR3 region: CASSLDSPNQPQHF. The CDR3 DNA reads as TGCGCCAGCAGCTTGGACAGTCCCAATCAGCCCCAGCATTTT.

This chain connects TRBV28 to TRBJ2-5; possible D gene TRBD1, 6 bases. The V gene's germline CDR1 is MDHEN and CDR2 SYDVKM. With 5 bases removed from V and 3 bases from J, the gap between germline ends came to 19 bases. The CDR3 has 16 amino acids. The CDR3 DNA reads TGTGCCAGCAGTCAACCTACCCACACAGGGAAAGAGACCCAGTACTTC. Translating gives CASSQPTHTGKETQYF.

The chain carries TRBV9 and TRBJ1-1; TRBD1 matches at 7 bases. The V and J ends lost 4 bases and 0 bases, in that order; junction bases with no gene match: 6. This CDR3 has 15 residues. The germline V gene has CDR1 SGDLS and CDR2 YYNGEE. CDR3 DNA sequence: TGTGCCAGCAGCACACGGACAGGAATGAACACTGAAGCTTTCTTT. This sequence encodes CASSTRTGMNTEAFF.

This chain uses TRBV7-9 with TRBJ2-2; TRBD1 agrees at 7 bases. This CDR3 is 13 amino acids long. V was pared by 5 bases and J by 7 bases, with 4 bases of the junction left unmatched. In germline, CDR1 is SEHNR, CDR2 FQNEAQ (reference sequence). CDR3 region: CASSVDRDGELFF. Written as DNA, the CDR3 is TGTGCCAGCAGCGTCGACAGGGACGGGGAGCTGTTTTTT.

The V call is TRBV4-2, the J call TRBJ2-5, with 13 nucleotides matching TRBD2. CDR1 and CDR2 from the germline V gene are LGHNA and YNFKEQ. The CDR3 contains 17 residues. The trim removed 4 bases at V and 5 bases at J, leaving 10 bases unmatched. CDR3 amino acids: CASSRGTSGATAETQYF. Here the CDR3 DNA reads TGTGCCAGCAGCCGAGGGACTAGCGGGGCCACGGCGGAGACCCAGTACTTC.

The DNA for the CDR3 is TGCAGCGTTGAAGATAGGGGTCTCGAGACCCAGTACTTC. This gives the protein CSVEDRGLETQYF. The J gene is TRBJ2-5, the V gene TRBV29-1; the D gene is possibly TRBD1 (5 bases). The V and J ends lost 0 bases and 5 bases respectively, with 10 bases between them. The germline V gene has CDR1 SQVTM and CDR2 ANQGSEA. The CDR3 consists of 13 residues. The variable domain in full, completed from reference TRBV29-1 and TRBJ2-5, reads SAVISQKPSRDICQRGTSLTIQCQVDSQVTMMFWYRQQPGQSLTLIATANQGSEATYESGFVIDKFPISRPNLTFSTLTVSNMSPEDSSIYLCSVEDRGLETQYFGPGTRLLVL.

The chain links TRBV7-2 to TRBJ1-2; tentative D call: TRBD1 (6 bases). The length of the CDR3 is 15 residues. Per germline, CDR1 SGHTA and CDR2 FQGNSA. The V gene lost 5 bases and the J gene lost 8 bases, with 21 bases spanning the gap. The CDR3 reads CASSPALRTAQGYTF. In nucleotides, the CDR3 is TGTGCCAGCAGCCCTGCCCTCAGGACAGCACAGGGCTACACCTTC.

The CDR3 nucleotides are TGTGCCAGCAGCTTGGCGCCAGGGGATGGAAATTCACCCCTCCACTTT. Translated, it gives CASSLAPGDGNSPLHF. The chain is built from TRBV5-6 and TRBJ1-6; tentatively, D is TRBD1 (6 bases). V lost 0 bases to trimming and J lost 7 bases, with 14 bases between them. The CDR3 contains 16 residues. Germline V gives CDR1 SGHDT, CDR2 YYEEEE.

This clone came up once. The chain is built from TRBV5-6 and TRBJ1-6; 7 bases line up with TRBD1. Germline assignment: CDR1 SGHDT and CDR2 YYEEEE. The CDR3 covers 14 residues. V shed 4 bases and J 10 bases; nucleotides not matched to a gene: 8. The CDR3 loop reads CASSPSTGASPLHF. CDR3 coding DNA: TGTGCCAGCAGCCCCTCCACAGGGGCCTCACCCCTCCACTTT. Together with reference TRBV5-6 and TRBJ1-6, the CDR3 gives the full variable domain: DAGVTQSPTHLIKTRGQQVTLRCSPKSGHDTVSWYQQALGQGPQFIFQYYEEEERQRGNFPDRFSGHQFPNYSSELNVNALLLGDSALYLCASSPSTGASPLHFGNGTRLTVT.

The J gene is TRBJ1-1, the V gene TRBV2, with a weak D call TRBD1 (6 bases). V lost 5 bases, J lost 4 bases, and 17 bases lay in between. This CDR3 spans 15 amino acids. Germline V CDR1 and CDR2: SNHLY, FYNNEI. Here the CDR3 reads CASSSQGSLGTEAFF. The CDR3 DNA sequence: TGTGCCAGCAGTTCACAGGGCTCCCTTGGCACTGAAGCTTTCTTT.

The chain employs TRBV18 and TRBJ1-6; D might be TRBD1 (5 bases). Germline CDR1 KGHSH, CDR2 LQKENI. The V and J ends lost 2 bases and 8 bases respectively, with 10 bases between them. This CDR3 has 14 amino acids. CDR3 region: CASSPDTGYSPLHF. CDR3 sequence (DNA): TGTGCCAGCTCACCAGATACAGGCTATTCACCCCTCCACTTT.

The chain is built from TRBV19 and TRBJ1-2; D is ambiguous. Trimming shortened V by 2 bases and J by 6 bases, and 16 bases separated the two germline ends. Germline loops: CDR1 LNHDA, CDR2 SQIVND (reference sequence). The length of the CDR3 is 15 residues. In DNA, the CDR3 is TGTGCCAGTAGTATAAGACCGACTAGGGAGGATGGCTACACCTTC. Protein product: CASSIRPTREDGYTF.

The DNA for the CDR3 is TGTGCCAGCAGTCCAACACAGGTGCGGCCCCAGCATTTT. Translating gives CASSPTQVRPQHF. The chain joins TRBV7-2 to TRBJ1-5; TRBD1 might be the D (5 bases). Trimming stripped 6 bases from V and 9 bases from J, with 15 bases between. The CDR3 spans 13 residues. The V gene's germline CDR1 is SGHTA and CDR2 FQGNSA.

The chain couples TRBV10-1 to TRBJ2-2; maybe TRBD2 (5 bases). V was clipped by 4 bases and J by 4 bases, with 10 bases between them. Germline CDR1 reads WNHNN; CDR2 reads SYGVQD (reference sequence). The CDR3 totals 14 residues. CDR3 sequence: CASSAGGGTGELFF. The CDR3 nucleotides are TGCGCCAGCAGTGCAGGCGGAGGCACCGGGGAGCTGTTTTTT.

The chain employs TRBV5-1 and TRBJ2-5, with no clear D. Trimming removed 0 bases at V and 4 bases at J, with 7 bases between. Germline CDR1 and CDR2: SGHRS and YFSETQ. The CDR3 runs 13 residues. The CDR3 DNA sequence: TGCGCCAGCAGCTTGGCAAATAGAGAGACCCAGTACTTC. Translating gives CASSLANRETQYF.

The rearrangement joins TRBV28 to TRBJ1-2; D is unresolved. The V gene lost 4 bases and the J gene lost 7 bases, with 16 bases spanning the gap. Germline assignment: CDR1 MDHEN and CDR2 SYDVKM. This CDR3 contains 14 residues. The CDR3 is CASSWPNLAVGYTF. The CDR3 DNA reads TGTGCCAGCAGTTGGCCCAACCTCGCGGTTGGCTACACCTTC.

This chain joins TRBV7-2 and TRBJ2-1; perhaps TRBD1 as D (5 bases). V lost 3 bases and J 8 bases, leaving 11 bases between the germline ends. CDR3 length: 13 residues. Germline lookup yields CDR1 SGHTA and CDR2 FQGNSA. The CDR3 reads CASSLGPLYEQFF. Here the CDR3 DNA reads TGTGCCAGCAGCTTGGGGCCTCTCTATGAGCAGTTCTTC.

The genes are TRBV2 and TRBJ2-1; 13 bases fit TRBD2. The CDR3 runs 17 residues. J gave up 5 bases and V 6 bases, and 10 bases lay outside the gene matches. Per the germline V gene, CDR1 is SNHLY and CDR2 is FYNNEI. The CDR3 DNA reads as TGTGCCAGCAGGGGGACTAGCGGGAACCCCTACGACAATGAGCAGTTCTTC. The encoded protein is CASRGTSGNPYDNEQFF.

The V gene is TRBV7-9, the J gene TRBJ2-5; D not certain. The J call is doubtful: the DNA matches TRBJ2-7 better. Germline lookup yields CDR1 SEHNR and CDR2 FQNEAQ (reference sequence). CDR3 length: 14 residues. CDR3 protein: CASSSSVRTYEQYF. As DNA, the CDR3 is TGTGCCAGCAGCTCAAGCGTCAGAACCTACGAGCAGTACTTC.

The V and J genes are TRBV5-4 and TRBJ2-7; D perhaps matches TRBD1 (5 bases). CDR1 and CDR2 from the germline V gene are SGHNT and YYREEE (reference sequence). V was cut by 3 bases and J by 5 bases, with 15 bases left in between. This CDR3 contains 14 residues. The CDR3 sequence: CASSSQGPRNEQYF. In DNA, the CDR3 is TGTGCCAGCAGCTCCCAGGGCCCAAGGAACGAGCAGTACTTC.

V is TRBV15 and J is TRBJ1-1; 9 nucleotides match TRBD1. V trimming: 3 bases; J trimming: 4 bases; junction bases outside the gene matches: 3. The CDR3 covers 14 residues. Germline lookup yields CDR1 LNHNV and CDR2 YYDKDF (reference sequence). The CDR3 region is CATSRGQGLTEAFF. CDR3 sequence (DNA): TGTGCCACCAGCAGGGGACAGGGCCTCACTGAAGCTTTCTTT.

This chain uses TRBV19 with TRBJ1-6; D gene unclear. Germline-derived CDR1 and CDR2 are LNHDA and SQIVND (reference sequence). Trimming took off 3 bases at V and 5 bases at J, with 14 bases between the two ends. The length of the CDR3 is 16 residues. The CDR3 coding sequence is TGTGCCAGTAGTATTAAGTCGTGGCTGGATAATTCACCCCTCCACTTT. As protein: CASSIKSWLDNSPLHF.